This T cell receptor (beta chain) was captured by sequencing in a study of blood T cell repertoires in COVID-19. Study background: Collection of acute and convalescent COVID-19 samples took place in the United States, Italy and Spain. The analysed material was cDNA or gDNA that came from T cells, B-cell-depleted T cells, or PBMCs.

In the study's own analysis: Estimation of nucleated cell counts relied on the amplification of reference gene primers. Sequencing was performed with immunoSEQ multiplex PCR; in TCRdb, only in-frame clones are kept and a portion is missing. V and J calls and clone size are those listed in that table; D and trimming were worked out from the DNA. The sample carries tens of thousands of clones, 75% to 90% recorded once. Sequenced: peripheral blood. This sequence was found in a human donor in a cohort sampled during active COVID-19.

The CDR3 here is CAAFVSWRKALHF. DNA for the CDR3: TGTGCCGCCTTTGTCTCTTGGAGAAAAGCCCTCCACTTT. The chain combines TRBV30 with TRBJ1-6; D call uncertain. The CDR3 runs to 13 residues. The V end lost 8 bases, the J end lost 14 bases, and 22 bases lay between the germline ends. CDR1 is GTSNPN, CDR2 SVGIG, per germline (reference sequence).